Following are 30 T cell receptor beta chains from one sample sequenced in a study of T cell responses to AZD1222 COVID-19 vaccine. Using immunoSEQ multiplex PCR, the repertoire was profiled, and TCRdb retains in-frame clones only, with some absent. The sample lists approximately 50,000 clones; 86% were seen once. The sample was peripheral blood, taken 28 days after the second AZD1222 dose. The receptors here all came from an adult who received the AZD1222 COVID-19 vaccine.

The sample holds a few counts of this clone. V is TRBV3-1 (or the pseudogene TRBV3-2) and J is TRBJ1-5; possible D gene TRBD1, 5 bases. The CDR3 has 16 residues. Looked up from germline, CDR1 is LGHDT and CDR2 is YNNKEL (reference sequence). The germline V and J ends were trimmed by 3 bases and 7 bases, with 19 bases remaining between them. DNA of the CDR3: TGTGCCAGCAGCCACGCTCCCCCGAGGGGTGGCCAGCCCCAGCATTTT. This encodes CASSHAPPRGGQPQHF.

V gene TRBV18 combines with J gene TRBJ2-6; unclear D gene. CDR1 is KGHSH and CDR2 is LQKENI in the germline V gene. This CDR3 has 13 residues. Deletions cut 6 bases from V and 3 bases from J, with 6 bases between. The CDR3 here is CASSPGGANVLTF. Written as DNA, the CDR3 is TGTGCCAGCTCCCCCGGTGGGGCCAACGTCCTGACTTTC.

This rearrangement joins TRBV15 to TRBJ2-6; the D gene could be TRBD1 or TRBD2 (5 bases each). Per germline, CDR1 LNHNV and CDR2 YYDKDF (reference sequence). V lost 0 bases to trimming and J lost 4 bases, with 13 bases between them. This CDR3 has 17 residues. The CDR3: CATSRDVSGSGANVLTF. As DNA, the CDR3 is TGTGCCACCAGCAGAGATGTTTCAGGGAGCGGGGCCAACGTCCTGACTTTC. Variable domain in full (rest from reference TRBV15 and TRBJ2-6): DAMVIQNPRYQVTQFGKPVTLSCSQTLNHNVMYWYQQKSSQAPKLLFHYYDKDFNNEADTPDNFQSRRPNTSFCFLDIRSPGLGDTAMYLCATSRDVSGSGANVLTFGAGSRLTVL.

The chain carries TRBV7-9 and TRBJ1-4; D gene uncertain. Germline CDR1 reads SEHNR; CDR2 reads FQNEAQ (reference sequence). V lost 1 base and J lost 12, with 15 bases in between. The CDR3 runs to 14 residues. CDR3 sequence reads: CASSLDTNSPELFF. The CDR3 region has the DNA TGTGCCAGCAGCTTAGACACCAACTCGCCGGAACTGTTTTTT.

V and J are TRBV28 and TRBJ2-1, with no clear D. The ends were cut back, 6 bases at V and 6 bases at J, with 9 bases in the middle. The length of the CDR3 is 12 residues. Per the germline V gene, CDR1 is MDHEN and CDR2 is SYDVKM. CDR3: CASSPNFNEQFF. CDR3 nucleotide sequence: TGTGCCAGCAGCCCAAATTTCAATGAGCAGTTCTTC.

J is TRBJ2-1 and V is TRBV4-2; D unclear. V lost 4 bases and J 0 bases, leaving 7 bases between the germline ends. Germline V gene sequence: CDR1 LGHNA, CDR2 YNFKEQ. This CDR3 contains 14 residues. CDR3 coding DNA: TGTGCCAGCAGCCCCCTCAGCTCCTACAATGAGCAGTTCTTC. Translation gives CASSPLSSYNEQFF.

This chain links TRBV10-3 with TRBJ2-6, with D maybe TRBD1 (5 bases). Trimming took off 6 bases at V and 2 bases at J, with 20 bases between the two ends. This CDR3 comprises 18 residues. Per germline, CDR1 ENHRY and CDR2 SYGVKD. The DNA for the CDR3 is TGTGCCATCAGCGCCCAGGGCTTACCTAGTCCTGGGGCCAACGTCCTGACTTTC. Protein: CAISAQGLPSPGANVLTF.

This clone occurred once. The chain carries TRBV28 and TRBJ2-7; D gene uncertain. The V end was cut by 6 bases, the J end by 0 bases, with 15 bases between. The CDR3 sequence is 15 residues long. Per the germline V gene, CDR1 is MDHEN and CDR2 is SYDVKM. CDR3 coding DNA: TGTGCCAGCAGCACCGACTCAACTGGCTCCTACGAGCAGTACTTC. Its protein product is CASSTDSTGSYEQYF.

This CDR3 is CASSSLPTNEKLFF. CDR3 bases: TGTGCCAGCAGCTCGCTGCCAACTAATGAAAAACTGTTTTTT. The V call is TRBV7-9, the J call TRBJ1-4, with no clear D. V was pared by 4 bases and J by 0 bases, with 6 bases between. The CDR3 runs 14 residues. The V gene's germline CDR1 is SEHNR and CDR2 FQNEAQ (reference sequence).

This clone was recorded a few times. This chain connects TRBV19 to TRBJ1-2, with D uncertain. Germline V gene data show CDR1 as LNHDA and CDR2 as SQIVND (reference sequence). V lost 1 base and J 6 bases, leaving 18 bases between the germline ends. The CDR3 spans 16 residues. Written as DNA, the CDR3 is TGTGCCAGTAGTATAGGTGAGGGATGGCATCTCGATGGCTACACCTTC. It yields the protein CASSIGEGWHLDGYTF.

This CDR3 is CASSTQGHEKLFF. CDR3 nucleotide sequence: TGTGCCAGTAGTACGCAGGGCCATGAAAAACTGTTTTTT. This chain links TRBV19 with TRBJ1-4; possible D gene TRBD1, 5 bases. The germline V gene encodes CDR1 LNHDA and CDR2 SQIVND (reference sequence). V lost 4 bases and J lost 6, with 9 bases in between. The CDR3 consists of 13 residues.

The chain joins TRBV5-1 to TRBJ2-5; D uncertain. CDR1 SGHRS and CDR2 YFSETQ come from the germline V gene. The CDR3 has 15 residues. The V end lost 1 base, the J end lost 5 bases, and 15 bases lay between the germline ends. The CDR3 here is CASSLNNELRETQYF. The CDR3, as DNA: TGCGCCAGCAGCTTGAATAATGAATTGAGGGAGACCCAGTACTTC.

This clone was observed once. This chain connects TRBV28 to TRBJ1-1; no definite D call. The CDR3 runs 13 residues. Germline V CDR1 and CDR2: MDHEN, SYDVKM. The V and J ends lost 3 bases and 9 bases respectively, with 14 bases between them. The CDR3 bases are TGTGCCAGCAGTTTCCTCGGACTTACGAAAGCTTTCTTT. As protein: CASSFLGLTKAFF.

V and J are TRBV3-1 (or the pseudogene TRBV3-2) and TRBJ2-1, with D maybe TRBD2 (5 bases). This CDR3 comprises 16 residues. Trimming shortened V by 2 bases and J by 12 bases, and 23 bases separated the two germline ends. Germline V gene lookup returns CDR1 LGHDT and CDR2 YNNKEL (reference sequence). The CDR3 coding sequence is TGTGCCAGCAGCCAAATAGCGTGGGGTTCGAGTTCGGGGCAGTTCTTC. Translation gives CASSQIAWGSSSGQFF.

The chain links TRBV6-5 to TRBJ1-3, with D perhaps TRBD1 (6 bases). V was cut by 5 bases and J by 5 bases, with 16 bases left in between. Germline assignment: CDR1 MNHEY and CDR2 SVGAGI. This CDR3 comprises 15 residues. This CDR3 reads CASSQNREGRNTIYF. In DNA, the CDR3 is TGTGCCAGCAGTCAGAACAGGGAGGGAAGAAACACCATATATTTT.

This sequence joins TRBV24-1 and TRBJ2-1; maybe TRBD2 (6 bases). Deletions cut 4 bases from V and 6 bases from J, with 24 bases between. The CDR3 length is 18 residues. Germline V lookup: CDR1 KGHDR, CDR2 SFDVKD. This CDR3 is CATSEAYRELSPSNEQFF. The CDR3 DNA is TGTGCCACCAGTGAAGCCTATCGGGAGCTCAGTCCGAGCAATGAGCAGTTCTTC.

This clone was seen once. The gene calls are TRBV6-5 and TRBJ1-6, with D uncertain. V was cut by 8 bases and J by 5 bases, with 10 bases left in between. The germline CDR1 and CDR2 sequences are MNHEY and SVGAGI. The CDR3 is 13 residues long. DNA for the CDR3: TGTGCCAGCGGGCATCCGGATAATTCACCCCTCCACTTT. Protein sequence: CASGHPDNSPLHF.

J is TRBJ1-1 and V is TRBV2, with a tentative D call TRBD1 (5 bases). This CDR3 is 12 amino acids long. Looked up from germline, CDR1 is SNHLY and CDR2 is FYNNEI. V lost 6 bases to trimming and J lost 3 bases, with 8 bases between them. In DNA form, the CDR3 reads TGTGCCAGCAGGGGGGGGTACACTGAAGCTTTCTTT. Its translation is CASRGGYTEAFF.

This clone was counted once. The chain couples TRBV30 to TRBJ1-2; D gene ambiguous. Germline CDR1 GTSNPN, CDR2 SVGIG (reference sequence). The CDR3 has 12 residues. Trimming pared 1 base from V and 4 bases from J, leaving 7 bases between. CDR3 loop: CAWSGPSYGYTF. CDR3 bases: TGTGCCTGGAGTGGGCCCTCCTATGGCTACACCTTC.

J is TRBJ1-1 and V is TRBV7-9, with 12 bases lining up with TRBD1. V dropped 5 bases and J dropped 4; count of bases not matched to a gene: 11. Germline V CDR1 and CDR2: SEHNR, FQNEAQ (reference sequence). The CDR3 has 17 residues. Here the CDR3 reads CASSRLGTGGAGTEAFF. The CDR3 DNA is TGTGCCAGCAGCCGATTAGGGACAGGGGGCGCGGGCACTGAAGCTTTCTTT.

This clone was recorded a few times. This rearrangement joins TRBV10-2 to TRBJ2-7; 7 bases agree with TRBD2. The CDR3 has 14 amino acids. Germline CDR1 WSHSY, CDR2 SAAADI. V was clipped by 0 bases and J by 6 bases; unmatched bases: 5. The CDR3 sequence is CASSESPGLPEQYF. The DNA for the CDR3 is TGCGCCAGCAGTGAGTCGCCGGGACTACCCGAGCAGTACTTC.

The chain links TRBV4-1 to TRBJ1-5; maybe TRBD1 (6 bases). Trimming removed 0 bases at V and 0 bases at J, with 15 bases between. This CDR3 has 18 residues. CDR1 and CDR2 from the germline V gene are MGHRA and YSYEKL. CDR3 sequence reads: CASSQDPRQVVSNQPQHF. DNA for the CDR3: TGCGCCAGCAGCCAAGATCCTAGACAGGTTGTTAGCAATCAGCCCCAGCATTTT.

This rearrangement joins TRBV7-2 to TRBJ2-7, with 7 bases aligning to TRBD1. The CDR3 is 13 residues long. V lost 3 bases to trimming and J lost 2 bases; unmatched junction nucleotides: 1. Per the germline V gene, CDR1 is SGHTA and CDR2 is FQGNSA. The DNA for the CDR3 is TGTGCCAGCAGCTTGACAGGGCCCTACGAGCAGTACTTC. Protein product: CASSLTGPYEQYF.

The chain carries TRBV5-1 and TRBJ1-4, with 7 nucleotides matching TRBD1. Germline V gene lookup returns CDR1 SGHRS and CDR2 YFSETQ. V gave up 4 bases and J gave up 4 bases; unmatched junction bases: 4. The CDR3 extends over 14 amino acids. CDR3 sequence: CASSPGQNNEKLFF. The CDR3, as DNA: TGCGCCAGCAGCCCGGGACAGAATAATGAAAAACTGTTTTTT.

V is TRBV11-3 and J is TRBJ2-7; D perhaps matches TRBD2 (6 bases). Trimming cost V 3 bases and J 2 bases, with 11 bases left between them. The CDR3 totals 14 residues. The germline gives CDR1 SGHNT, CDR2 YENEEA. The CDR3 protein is CASSLGLGTYEQYF. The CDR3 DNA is TGTGCCAGCAGCTTGGGACTGGGAACCTACGAGCAGTACTTC.

CDR3 DNA sequence: TGTGCCAGCAGCGCTCGGGAGGGCCAGGGGGATGAGCAGTTCTTC. It yields the protein CASSAREGQGDEQFF. The chain recombines TRBV9 with TRBJ2-1; tentatively, D is TRBD2 (8 bases). Germline V CDR1 and CDR2: SGDLS, YYNGEE. There are 15 residues in the CDR3. V lost 3 bases, J lost 8 bases, and 18 bases lay in between.

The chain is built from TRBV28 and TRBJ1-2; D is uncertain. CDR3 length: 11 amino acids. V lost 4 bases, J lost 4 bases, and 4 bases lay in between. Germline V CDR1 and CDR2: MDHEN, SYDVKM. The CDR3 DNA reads TGTGCCAGCAGTTCGGCCTATGGCTACACCTTC. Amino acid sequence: CASSSAYGYTF.

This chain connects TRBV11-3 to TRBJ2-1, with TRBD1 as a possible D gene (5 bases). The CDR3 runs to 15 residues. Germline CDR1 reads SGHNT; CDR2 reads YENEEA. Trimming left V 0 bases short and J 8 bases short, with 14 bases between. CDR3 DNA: TGTGCCAGCAGCTTAGATCGGCAGGGTAAAGATGAGCAGTTCTTC. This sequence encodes CASSLDRQGKDEQFF.

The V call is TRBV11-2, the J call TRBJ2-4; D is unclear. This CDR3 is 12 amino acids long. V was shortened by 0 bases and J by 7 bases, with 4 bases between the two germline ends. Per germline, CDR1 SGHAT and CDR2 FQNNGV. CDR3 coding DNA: TGTGCCAGCAGCTTAGAGGGGAACATTCAGTACTTC. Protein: CASSLEGNIQYF.

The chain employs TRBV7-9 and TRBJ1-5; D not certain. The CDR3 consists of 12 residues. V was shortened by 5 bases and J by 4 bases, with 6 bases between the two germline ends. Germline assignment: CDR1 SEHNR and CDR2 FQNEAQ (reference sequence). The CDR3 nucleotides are TGTGCCAGCAGCCCGGAGAATCAGCCCCAGCATTTT. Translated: CASSPENQPQHF.